The T cell receptor (beta chain) described here comes from a study of T cells in Graves' hyperthyroidism and ophthalmopathy. Study summary: Peripheral blood was collected at initial diagnosis, before any treatment.

Each diagnosis was grounded in clinical symptoms, serum thyroxine and TRAb, thyroid ultrasound, and orbital computed tomography. The CDR3 length is 16 residues. The germline gives CDR1 SEHNR, CDR2 FQNEAQ (reference sequence). V gave up 5 bases and J gave up 3 bases, with 20 bases separating them. TCR beta CDR3 region amplification was performed from RNA transcripts. Researchers ran a first-round RT-PCR on the TCR CDR3 using the HTBI primer set. TCRdb itself ran the multiplex PCR reads through MiXCR, one entry per CDR3 protein. The table has about 410,000 distinct CDR3 sequences, around 15% seen once. This chain connects TRBV7-9 to TRBJ2-7; a possible D gene is TRBD1 (5 bases). Sequencing was carried out using blood. The sequence came from a man between 18 and 29 years old with Graves' ophthalmopathy. The CDR3 region is CASSATDPDRFYEQYF. CDR3 nucleotide sequence: TGTGCCAGCAGCGCCACCGATCCCGACAGATTCTACGAGCAGTACTTC.